Shown below are 30 T cell receptor beta chains from a single sample sequenced in a study of blood T cells in healthy people across ages. Sample-barcoded 5' priming and a J-beta primer mix drove a second PCR of about 6 to 11 cycles. In TCRdb, the 5' RACE reads were re-called with MiXCR into one record per CDR3 protein. The sample includes more than 600,000 distinct CDR3 sequences, 25% of them seen just once. The same sample was also studied in work on T cells of mothers and their children.

The sequenced sample was blood. These receptors all stem from a boy between 10 and 17 years old in good health.

The V call is TRBV7-2, the J call TRBJ2-7; D is unresolved. Germline V gene sequence: CDR1 SGHTA, CDR2 FQGNSA. Trimming pared 2 bases from V and 9 bases from J, leaving 8 bases between. The CDR3 totals 11 residues. The CDR3 nucleotides read TGTGCCAGCAGCTTAATCGACGGGCAGTACTTC. It codes for CASSLIDGQYF.

This clonotype was seen a few times. The chain joins TRBV29-1 to TRBJ2-5, with TRBD1 matching 10 bases. Germline V lookup: CDR1 SQVTM, CDR2 ANQGSEA. J lost 12 bases, V lost 3 bases, and 4 bases had no gene match. The CDR3 has 11 residues. The CDR3: CSVETGGSEYF. Here the CDR3 DNA reads TGCAGCGTTGAGACAGGGGGCTCGGAGTACTTC.

The CDR3 loop reads CSVEDWWRSSGANVLTF. Here the CDR3 DNA reads TGCAGCGTTGAAGATTGGTGGAGGTCCTCTGGGGCCAACGTCCTGACTTTC. The chain carries TRBV29-1 and TRBJ2-6; possibly TRBD2 for D (5 bases). Germline values: CDR1 SQVTM, CDR2 ANQGSEA. This CDR3 contains 17 residues. V lost 0 bases and J 0 bases, leaving 12 bases between the germline ends.

In its sample, this clonotype was seen a few times. The rearrangement links TRBV5-5 to TRBJ2-1; 8 bases are shared with TRBD1. With 2 bases clipped from V and 6 bases from J, the junction kept 10 bases outside the gene matches. This CDR3 is built from 16 residues. Germline lookup yields CDR1 SGHKS and CDR2 YYEKEE (reference sequence). The CDR3 spells CASSFGQGTVANEQFF. In nucleotides, the CDR3 is TGTGCCAGCAGCTTCGGACAGGGAACAGTCGCCAATGAGCAGTTCTTC.

This chain links TRBV7-9 with TRBJ2-2; 7 nucleotides align to TRBD1. CDR1 is SEHNR, CDR2 FQNEAQ, per germline (reference sequence). The trim removed 5 bases at V and 2 bases at J, leaving 11 bases unmatched. This CDR3 is 17 amino acids long. Written as DNA, the CDR3 is TGTGCCAGCAGCCGACAACAGGGGAGACGTAACACCGGGGAGCTGTTTTTT. Translating it yields CASSRQQGRRNTGELFF.

This clonotype was seen a few times. The rearrangement uses TRBV29-1 and TRBJ2-1, with D unresolved. The CDR3 totals 12 residues. V was clipped by 2 bases and J by 3 bases, with 5 bases between them. Germline V gives CDR1 SQVTM, CDR2 ANQGSEA. In DNA form, the CDR3 reads TGCAGCGTTGAACTAGACTACAATGAGCAGTTCTTC. Translated, it gives CSVELDYNEQFF.

The CDR3 loop is CASSQDPPRKNEKLFF. The CDR3, as DNA: TGTGCCAGCAGCCAAGACCCCCCTAGGAAAAATGAAAAACTGTTTTTT. This rearrangement joins TRBV14 to TRBJ1-4; D gene ambiguous. Germline V gene data show CDR1 as SGHDN and CDR2 as FVKESK. V was clipped by 0 bases and J by 5 bases, with 13 bases between them. This CDR3 comprises 16 residues.

V and J are TRBV20-1 and TRBJ2-1; 9 nucleotides align to TRBD2. The CDR3 contains 15 residues. Germline trimming cut 5 bases from V and 1 base from J; bases unmatched to any gene: 6. Germline V gene data show CDR1 as DFQATT and CDR2 as SNEGSKA (reference sequence). CDR3 in DNA: TGCAGTGCTGGGAGGAGCGGGGGGTCCTACAATGAGCAGTTCTTC. The encoded protein is CSAGRSGGSYNEQFF.

This sequence joins TRBV12-3 or TRBV12-4 and TRBJ2-7, with 7 positions matching TRBD2. This CDR3 spans 13 amino acids. V trimming: 6 bases; J trimming: 6 bases; junction bases outside the gene matches: 8. The CDR3 region is CASRDRGEIEQYF. The CDR3 nucleotides are TGTGCCAGCAGGGACCGGGGGGAGATCGAGCAGTACTTC.

The chain joins TRBV11-2 to TRBJ1-6, with D hard to call. The CDR3 covers 15 residues. The V gene lost 4 bases and the J gene lost 7 bases, with 14 bases spanning the gap. Germline CDR1 and CDR2: SGHAT and FQNNGV. The CDR3 DNA follows: TGTGCCAGCAGCTCCGAATTTTCGACGAATTCACCCCTCCACTTT. This codes for CASSSEFSTNSPLHF.

This clonotype was counted between two and nine times. The chain is built from TRBV7-2 and TRBJ2-3, with 10 positions matching TRBD2. Germline CDR1 SGHTA, CDR2 FQGNSA. V lost 7 bases and J lost 6; bases outside the gene matches: 13. This CDR3 region has 16 residues. The CDR3: CASTPGLAGDRDTQYF. The DNA of the CDR3 is TGTGCCAGCACCCCAGGGCTAGCGGGAGACCGGGATACGCAGTATTTT. Using reference TRBV7-2 and TRBJ2-3 for the parts outside the CDR3, the full variable domain is GAGVSQSPSNKVTEKGKDVELRCDPISGHTALYWYRQSLGQGLEFLIYFQGNSAPDKSGLPSDRFSAERTGGSVSTLTIQRTQQEDSAVYLCASTPGLAGDRDTQYFGPGTRLTVL.

This clonotype was seen a few times. The V call is TRBV29-1, the J call TRBJ2-3; tentative D call: TRBD2 (6 bases). CDR1 is SQVTM and CDR2 is ANQGSEA in the germline V gene. The length of the CDR3 is 15 residues. Trimming left V 7 bases short and J 2 bases short, with 19 bases between. For the CDR3, the DNA is TGCAGCGCCGATAGCGGAGAGGGATACACAGATACGCAGTATTTT. Translating it yields CSADSGEGYTDTQYF.

This rearrangement joins TRBV9 to TRBJ2-1; 10 bases agree with TRBD1. This CDR3 region has 16 residues. V shed 5 bases and J 8 bases; nucleotides not matched to a gene: 13. CDR1 is SGDLS and CDR2 is YYNGEE in the germline V gene. The CDR3 sequence: CASSGTGTGVIDEQFF. CDR3 nucleotide sequence: TGTGCCAGCAGTGGTACCGGGACAGGGGTTATTGATGAGCAGTTCTTC.

This clonotype was picked up a small number of times. The rearrangement links TRBV6-2 or TRBV6-3 to TRBJ2-7; 13 bases are a match to TRBD2. Trimming took 6 bases from V and 3 from J; bases not matched to a gene: 5. The germline CDR1 and CDR2 sequences are MNHEY and SVGEGT. This CDR3 contains 15 residues. The DNA of the CDR3 is TGTGCCAGCAGCTGGACTAGCGGGAGTCGCTACGAGCAGTACTTC. It encodes CASSWTSGSRYEQYF.

V gene TRBV4-3 combines with J gene TRBJ1-4, with no clear D. Per the germline V gene, CDR1 is LGHNA and CDR2 is YSLEER. V was clipped by 0 bases and J by 4 bases, with 9 bases between them. The CDR3 is 15 amino acids. CDR3: CASSQDRVFNEKLFF. The CDR3 DNA reads as TGCGCCAGCAGCCAAGATAGAGTTTTTAATGAAAAACTGTTTTTT.

This chain joins TRBV19 and TRBJ2-1; D possibly corresponds to TRBD2 (7 bases). The germline V gene has CDR1 LNHDA and CDR2 SQIVND (reference sequence). The CDR3 has 16 residues. V gave up 1 base and J gave up 4 bases, with 14 bases separating them. CDR3 amino acids: CASSIGAGHNYNEQFF. CDR3 DNA: TGTGCCAGTAGTATAGGAGCGGGACATAATTACAATGAGCAGTTCTTC.

This sequence joins TRBV12-3 or TRBV12-4 and TRBJ2-3; 9 bases map to TRBD2. V shed 3 bases, J shed 6 bases, and the junction held 7 bases outside the gene matches. CDR3 length: 15 amino acids. As DNA, the CDR3 is TGTGCCAGCAGTTTCGGCGGGGGGGCCGGTGATACGCAGTATTTT. It codes for CASSFGGGAGDTQYF.

This clonotype was observed a few times. The V and J genes are TRBV14 and TRBJ2-3; D gene ambiguous. CDR1 is SGHDN and CDR2 is FVKESK in the germline V gene. The germline V and J ends were trimmed by 3 bases and 4 bases, with 8 bases remaining between them. The CDR3 contains 13 residues. CDR3 bases: TGTGCCAGCAGCCAGGGCCCGGCAGATACGCAGTATTTT. Amino acid sequence: CASSQGPADTQYF. The variable domain in full, completed from reference TRBV14 and TRBJ2-3, reads EAGVTQFPSHSVIEKGQTVTLRCDPISGHDNLYWYRRVMGKEIKFLLHFVKESKQDESGMPNNRFLAERTGGTYSTLKVQPAELEDSGVYFCASSQGPADTQYFGPGTRLTVL.

This clonotype occurred a few times. The chain uses TRBV29-1 and TRBJ2-3; no reliable D call. Between the trimmed V and J ends, which lost 3 bases and 3 bases, there was a span of 10 bases. This CDR3 region has 13 residues. Germline V gives CDR1 SQVTM, CDR2 ANQGSEA. The CDR3 sequence: CSVDHRLTDTQYF. The CDR3 DNA follows: TGCAGCGTTGACCACAGATTGACAGATACGCAGTATTTT.

This clonotype was counted only a few times. This chain joins TRBV7-9 and TRBJ2-7, with D perhaps TRBD2 (7 bases). Looked up from germline, CDR1 is SEHNR and CDR2 is FQNEAQ (reference sequence). This CDR3 contains 15 residues. The ends were cut back, 0 bases at V and 5 bases at J, with 14 bases in the middle. The CDR3 is CASSLADGGGDEQYF. CDR3 sequence (DNA): TGTGCCAGCAGCTTAGCGGATGGCGGGGGCGACGAGCAGTACTTC.

This clonotype has just a few counts. The chain employs TRBV12-3 or TRBV12-4 and TRBJ2-5; 11 positions agree with TRBD1. The CDR3 is made up of 16 amino acids. V was pared by 2 bases and J by 1 base, with 3 bases of the junction left unmatched. Written as DNA, the CDR3 is TGTGCCAGCAGTTTAAGGGGACAGGGGGGCCAAGAGACCCAGTACTTC. Translating it yields CASSLRGQGGQETQYF.

The chain links TRBV5-1 to TRBJ2-1; D uncertain. Trimming stripped 0 bases from V and 4 bases from J, with 8 bases between. Germline CDR1 reads SGHRS; CDR2 reads YFSETQ. CDR3 length: 14 residues. CDR3 DNA sequence: TGCGCCAGCAGCTTGGGACACCGTTACAATGAGCAGTTCTTC. Translation: CASSLGHRYNEQFF.

This clonotype was seen a handful of times. The genes are TRBV20-1 and TRBJ2-5, with TRBD2 matching 7 bases. The CDR3 consists of 13 residues. V gave up 7 bases and J gave up 0 bases; unmatched junction bases: 5. Germline lookup yields CDR1 DFQATT and CDR2 SNEGSKA (reference sequence). In nucleotides, the CDR3 is TGCAGTGTTGAAGCGGGGTACCAAGAGACCCAGTACTTC. Protein sequence: CSVEAGYQETQYF.

The chain uses TRBV19 and TRBJ2-3; weak D call: TRBD2 (5 bases). The CDR3 consists of 14 residues. Germline assignment: CDR1 LNHDA and CDR2 SQIVND (reference sequence). Deletions cut 5 bases from V and 6 bases from J, with 15 bases between. CDR3 protein: CASSSGSYTDTQYF. CDR3 sequence (DNA): TGTGCCAGTAGTTCGGGGTCCTACACGGATACGCAGTATTTT.

This clonotype came up many times. The V call is TRBV7-2, the J call TRBJ2-5, with 8 nucleotides matching TRBD2. This CDR3 has 16 residues. The V gene's germline CDR1 is SGHTA and CDR2 FQGNSA. V lost 5 bases to trimming and J lost 2 bases; unmatched junction nucleotides: 10. The CDR3 region is CASSTVAGLGQETQYF. CDR3 in DNA: TGTGCCAGCAGCACAGTAGCGGGGCTAGGACAAGAGACCCAGTACTTC.

The chain couples TRBV4-3 to TRBJ1-5; D possibly corresponds to TRBD1 (6 bases). Trimming stripped 0 bases from V and 6 bases from J, with 12 bases between. The germline V gene encodes CDR1 LGHNA and CDR2 YSLEER. The CDR3 consists of 15 residues. CDR3 in amino acids: CASSQDRGVGQPQHF. CDR3 DNA: TGCGCCAGCAGCCAAGACAGGGGCGTAGGTCAGCCCCAGCATTTT.

This chain joins TRBV6-1 and TRBJ2-5, with D possibly being TRBD1 or TRBD2 (5 bases each). The J call may be in error: the DNA end matches TRBJ2-7 better. CDR1 is MNHNS, CDR2 SASEGT, per germline. The CDR3 runs to 12 residues. In nucleotides, the CDR3 is TGTGCCAGCAGTGGGGGGACCCGCGAGCAGTACTTC. It translates to CASSGGTREQYF.

This clonotype has only a few counts. The J gene is TRBJ2-5, the V gene TRBV24-1, with D tentatively TRBD1 (5 bases). The V end lost 5 bases, the J end lost 4 bases, and 13 bases lay between the germline ends. The CDR3 runs 14 residues. Germline V gene lookup returns CDR1 KGHDR and CDR2 SFDVKD. In nucleotides, the CDR3 is TGTGCCACCAGTGGGCAGGGCTCCGGAGAGACCCAGTACTTC. Translating gives CATSGQGSGETQYF.

V usage is TRBV7-2 and J usage is TRBJ1-1; 8 bases agree with TRBD1. Germline CDR1 reads SGHTA; CDR2 reads FQGNSA. Trimming took 6 bases from V and 0 from J; bases not matched to a gene: 6. The CDR3 is 15 residues long. The CDR3 loop reads CASSIQGALNTEAFF. The CDR3 coding sequence is TGTGCCAGCAGTATCCAGGGGGCGCTGAACACTGAAGCTTTCTTT.

A word on this clonotype: A read error may produce the germline difference seen at one junction end. The chain carries TRBV2 and TRBJ2-3; 9 bases align to TRBD2. Germline V gene lookup returns CDR1 SNHLY and CDR2 FYNNEI. The CDR3 totals 17 residues. The chain's CDR3 is CASSEAVLAGGLVTQYF. In DNA form, the CDR3 reads TGTGCCAGCAGTGAAGCGGTTCTGGCGGGAGGGTTAGTTACGCAGTACTTT.